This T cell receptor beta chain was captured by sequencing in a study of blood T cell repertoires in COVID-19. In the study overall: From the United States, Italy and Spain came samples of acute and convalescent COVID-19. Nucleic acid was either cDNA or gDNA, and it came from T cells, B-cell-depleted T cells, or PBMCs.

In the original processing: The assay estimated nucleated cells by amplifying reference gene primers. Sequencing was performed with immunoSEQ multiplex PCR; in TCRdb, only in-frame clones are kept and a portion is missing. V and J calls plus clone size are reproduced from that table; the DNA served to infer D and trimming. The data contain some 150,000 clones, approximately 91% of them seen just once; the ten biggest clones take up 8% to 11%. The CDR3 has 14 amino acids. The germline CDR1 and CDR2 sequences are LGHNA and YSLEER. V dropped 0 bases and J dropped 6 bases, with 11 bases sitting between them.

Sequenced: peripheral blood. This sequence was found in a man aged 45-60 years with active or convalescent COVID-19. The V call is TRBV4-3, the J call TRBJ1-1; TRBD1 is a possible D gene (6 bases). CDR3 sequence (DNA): TGCGCCAGCAGCCAAGATAGGACAGCCGCTGAAGCTTTCTTT. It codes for CASSQDRTAAEAFF.